This T cell receptor (beta chain) came from a study of T-cell reconstitution after alpha-beta-depleted transplantation in children. The germline V gene has CDR1 MGHRA and CDR2 YSYEKL. This CDR3 has 16 amino acids. V was pared by 7 bases and J by 0 bases, with 16 bases between. Unique molecular identifiers were built into the TCRbeta library. TCRdb re-called the PCR reads with MiXCR, one entry per CDR3 protein. Seen here are a few hundred thousand distinct CDR3 sequences, over 20% observed once, and the top ten hold 3.8%. The rearrangement uses TRBV4-1 and TRBJ2-1, with D perhaps matching TRBD1 or TRBD2 (6 bases each). The sequence came from a human donor who donated a stem cell graft to a child with acute myeloid leukemia. The source was PBMCs from the stem cell graft donor, collected from the stem cell graft. The CDR3 sequence is CASKEGGRFSYNEQFF. CDR3 DNA sequence: TGCGCCAGCAAGGAAGGGGGGCGCTTCTCCTACAATGAGCAGTTCTTC.